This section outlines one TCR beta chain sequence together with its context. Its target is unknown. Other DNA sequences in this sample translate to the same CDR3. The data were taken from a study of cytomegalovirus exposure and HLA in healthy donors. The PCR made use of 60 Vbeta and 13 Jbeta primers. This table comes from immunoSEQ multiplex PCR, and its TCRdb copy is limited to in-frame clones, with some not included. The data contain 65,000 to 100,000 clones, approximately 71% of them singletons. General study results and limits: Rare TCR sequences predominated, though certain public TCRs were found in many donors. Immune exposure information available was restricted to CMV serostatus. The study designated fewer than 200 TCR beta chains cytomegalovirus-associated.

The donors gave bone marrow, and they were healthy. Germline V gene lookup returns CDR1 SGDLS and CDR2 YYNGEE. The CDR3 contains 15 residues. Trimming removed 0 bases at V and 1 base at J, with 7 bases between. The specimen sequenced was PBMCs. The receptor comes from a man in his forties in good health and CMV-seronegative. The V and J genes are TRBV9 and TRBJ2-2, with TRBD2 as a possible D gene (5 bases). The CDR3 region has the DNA TGTGCCAGCAGCGTAGTTGGAGGGAACACCGGGGAGCTGTTTTTT. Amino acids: CASSVVGGNTGELFF.